The clone carrying this TCR beta chain was observed a single time. Its ends do not fully match the called genes, so a read error is possible. This sample is part of a study of blood T cell repertoires in COVID-19. Overall study: Researchers got acute and convalescent COVID-19 samples from the United States, Italy and Spain. The cDNA or gDNA used as material had been derived from T cells, B-cell-depleted T cells, or PBMCs.

In the original analysis: How many nucleated cells were present was estimated from reference gene primer amplification. Sequencing used immunoSEQ multiplex PCR; TCRdb keeps in-frame clones, though not all of them. That table is the source of V, J and clone size, and D and trimming were worked out from the DNA. This table has some 99,000 clones, over 75% appearing once. The germline CDR1 and CDR2 sequences are SSHAT and FNYEAQ (reference sequence). The CDR3 is 16 amino acids. The chain uses TRBV7-7 and TRBJ2-5; 13 nucleotides line up with TRBD2. The receptor's source is a woman aged 45-65 years with acute or convalescent COVID-19. Sequenced: peripheral blood. The CDR3 is CASSRTSGGVGETQYF. CDR3 nucleotides: TGTGCTAGCAGCCGTACTAGCGGGGGGGTGGGAGAGACCCAGTACTTC. The whole variable domain, remainder taken from reference TRBV7-7 and TRBJ2-5, is GAGVSQSPRYKVTKRGQDVTLRCDPISSHATLYWYQQALGQGPEFLTYFNYEAQPDKSGLPSDRFSAERPEGSISTLTIQRTEQRDSAMYRCASSRTSGGVGETQYFGPGTRLLVL.